This T cell receptor (beta chain) was profiled in a study of cytomegalovirus exposure and HLA in healthy donors. The PCR had 60 Vbeta and 13 Jbeta primers. Sequencing used immunoSEQ multiplex PCR; TCRdb keeps in-frame clones, though not all of them. This table holds fewer than 110,000 clones, less than 85% found once. V lost 5 bases and J lost 6, with 12 bases in between. The CDR3 sequence is 14 residues long. CDR1 and CDR2 from the germline V gene are SGHKS and YYEKEE (reference sequence). The TCR was taken from a man aged 18 to 30 in good health and CMV-seronegative. This chain links TRBV5-5 with TRBJ1-6; D is uncertain. Sequenced input: PBMCs. Here the CDR3 reads CASSAGDRNSPLHF. CDR3 sequence (DNA): TGTGCCAGCAGTGCCGGGGATCGTAATTCACCCCTCCACTTT.